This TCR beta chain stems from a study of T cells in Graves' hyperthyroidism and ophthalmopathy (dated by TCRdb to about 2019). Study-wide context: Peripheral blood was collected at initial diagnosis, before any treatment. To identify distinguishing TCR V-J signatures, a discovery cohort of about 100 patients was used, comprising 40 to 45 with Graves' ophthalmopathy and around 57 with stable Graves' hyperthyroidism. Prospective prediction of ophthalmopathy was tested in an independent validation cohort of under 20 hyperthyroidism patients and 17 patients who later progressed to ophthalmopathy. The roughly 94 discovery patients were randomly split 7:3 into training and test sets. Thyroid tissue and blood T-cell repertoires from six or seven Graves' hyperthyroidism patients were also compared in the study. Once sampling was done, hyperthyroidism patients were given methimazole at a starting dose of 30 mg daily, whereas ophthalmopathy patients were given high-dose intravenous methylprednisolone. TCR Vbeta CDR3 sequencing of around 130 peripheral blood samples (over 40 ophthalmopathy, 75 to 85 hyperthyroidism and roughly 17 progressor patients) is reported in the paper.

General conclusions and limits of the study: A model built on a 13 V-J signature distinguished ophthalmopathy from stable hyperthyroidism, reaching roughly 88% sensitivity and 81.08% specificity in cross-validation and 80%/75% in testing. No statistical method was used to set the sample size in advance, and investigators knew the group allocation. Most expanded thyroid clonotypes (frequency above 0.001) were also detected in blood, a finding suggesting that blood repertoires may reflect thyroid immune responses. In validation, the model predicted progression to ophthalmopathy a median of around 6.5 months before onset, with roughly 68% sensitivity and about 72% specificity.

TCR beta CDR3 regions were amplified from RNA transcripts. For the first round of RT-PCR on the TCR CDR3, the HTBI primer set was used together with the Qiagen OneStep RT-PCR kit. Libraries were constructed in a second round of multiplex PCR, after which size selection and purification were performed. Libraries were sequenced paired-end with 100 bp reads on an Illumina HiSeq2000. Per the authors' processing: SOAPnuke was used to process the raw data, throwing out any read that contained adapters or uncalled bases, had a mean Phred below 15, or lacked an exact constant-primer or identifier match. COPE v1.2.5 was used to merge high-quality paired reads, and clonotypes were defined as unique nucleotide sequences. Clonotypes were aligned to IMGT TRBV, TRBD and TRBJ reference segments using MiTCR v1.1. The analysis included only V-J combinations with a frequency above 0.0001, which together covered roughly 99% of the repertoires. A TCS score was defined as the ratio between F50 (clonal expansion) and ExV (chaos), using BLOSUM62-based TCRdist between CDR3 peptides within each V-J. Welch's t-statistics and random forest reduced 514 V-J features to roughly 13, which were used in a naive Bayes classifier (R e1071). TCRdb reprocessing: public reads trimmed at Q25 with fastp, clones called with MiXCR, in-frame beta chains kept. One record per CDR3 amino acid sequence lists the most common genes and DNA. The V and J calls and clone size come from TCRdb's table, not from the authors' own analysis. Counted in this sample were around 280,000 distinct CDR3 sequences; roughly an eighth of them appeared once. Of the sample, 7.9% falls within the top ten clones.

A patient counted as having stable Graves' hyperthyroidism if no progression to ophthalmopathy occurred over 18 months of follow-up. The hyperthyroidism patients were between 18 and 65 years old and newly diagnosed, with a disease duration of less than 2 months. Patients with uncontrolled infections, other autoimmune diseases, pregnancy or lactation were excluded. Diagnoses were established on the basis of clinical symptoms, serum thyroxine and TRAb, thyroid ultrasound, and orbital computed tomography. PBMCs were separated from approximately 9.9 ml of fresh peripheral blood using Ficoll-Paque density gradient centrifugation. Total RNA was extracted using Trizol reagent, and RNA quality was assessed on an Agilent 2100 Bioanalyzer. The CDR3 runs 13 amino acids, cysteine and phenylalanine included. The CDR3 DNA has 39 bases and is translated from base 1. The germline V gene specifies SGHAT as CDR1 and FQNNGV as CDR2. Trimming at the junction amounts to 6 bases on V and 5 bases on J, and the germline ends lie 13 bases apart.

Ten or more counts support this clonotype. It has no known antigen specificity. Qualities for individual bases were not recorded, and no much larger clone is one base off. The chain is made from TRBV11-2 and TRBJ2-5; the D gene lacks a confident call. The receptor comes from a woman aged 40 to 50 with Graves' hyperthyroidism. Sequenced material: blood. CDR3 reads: CASRSFFGETQYF. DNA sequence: TGTGCCAGCAGGTCCTTCTTTGGGGAGACCCAGTACTTC. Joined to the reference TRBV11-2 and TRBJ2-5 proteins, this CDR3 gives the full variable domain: EAGVAQSPRYKIIEKRQSVAFWCNPISGHATLYWYQQILGQGPKLLIQFQNNGVVDDSQLPKDRFSAERLKGVDSTLKIQPAKLEDSAVYLCASRSFFGETQYFGPGTRLLVL.